This TCR beta chain was recovered during a study of T cells expressing NK-cell markers. Study-level information: Beta-chain profiling covered CD3+CD56+NKG2C+, CD3+CD56+NKG2C- and CD3+CD56-NKG2C+ sorted subsets.

CDR3 length: 16 amino acids. The germline gives CDR1 SGHRS, CDR2 YFSETQ. Template switching by 5'RACE with UMIs generated the TCR beta cDNA. TCRdb reprocessed the 5' RACE reads, with one entry per CDR3 protein and no DNA. The record lists about 150,000 distinct CDR3 sequences, of which the ten most abundant hold roughly a fifth. The source is a man between 18 and 69 years old in good health. The sample comprised blood T cells: a sorted CD56 or NKG2C T cell subset, CD4+ or CD8+ T cells, or bulk PBMC T cells (not recorded which). The gene calls are TRBV5-1 and TRBJ2-3. The CDR3: CASSLSGHTGFDTQYF.